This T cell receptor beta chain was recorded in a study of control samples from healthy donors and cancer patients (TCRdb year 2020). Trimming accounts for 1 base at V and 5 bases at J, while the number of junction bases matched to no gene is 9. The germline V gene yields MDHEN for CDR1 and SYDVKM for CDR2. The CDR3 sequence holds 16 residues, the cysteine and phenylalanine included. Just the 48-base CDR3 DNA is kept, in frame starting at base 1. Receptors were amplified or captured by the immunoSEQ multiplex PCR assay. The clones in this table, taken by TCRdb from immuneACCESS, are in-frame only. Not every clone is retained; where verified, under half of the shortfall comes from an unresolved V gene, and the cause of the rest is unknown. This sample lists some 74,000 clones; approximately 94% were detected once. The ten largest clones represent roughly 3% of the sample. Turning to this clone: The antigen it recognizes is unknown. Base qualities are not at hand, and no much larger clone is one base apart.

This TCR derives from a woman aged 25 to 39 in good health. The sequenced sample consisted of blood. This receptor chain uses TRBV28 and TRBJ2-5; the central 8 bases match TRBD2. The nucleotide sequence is TGTGCCAGCAGTTTATACGGGAGCGGGGGTTTGGAGACCCAGTACTTC. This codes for CASSLYGSGGLETQYF.